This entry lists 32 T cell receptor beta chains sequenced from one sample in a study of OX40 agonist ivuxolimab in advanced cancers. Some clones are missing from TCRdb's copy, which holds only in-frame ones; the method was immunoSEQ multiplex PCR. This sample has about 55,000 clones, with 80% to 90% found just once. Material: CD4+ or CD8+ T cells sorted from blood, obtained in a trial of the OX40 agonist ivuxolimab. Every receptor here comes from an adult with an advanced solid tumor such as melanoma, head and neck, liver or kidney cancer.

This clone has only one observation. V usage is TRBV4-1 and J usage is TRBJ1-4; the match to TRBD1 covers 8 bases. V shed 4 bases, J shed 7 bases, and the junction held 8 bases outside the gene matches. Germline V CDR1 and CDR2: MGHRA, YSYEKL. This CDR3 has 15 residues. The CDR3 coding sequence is TGCGCCAGCAGCCGGAATTCAGGGGGCTCTGAAAAACTGTTTTTT. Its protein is CASSRNSGGSEKLFF.

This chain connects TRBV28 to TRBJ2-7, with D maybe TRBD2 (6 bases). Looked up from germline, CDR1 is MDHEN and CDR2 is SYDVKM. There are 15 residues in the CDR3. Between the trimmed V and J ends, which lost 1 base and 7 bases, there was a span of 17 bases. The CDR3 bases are TGTGCCAGCAGTTTATTGGGACGGGGACTCGGGGAGCAGTACTTC. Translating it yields CASSLLGRGLGEQYF.

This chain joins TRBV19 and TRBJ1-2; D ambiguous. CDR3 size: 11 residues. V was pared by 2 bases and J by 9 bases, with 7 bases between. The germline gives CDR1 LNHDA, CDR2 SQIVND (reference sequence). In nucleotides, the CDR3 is TGTGCCAGTAGTATACTCAGTCGCTACACCTTC. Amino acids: CASSILSRYTF.

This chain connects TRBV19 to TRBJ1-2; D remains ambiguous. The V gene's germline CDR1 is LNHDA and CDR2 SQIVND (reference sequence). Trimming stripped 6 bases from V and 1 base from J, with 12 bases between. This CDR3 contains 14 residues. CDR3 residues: CASRPGPINYGYTF. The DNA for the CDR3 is TGTGCCAGTAGGCCAGGACCCATTAACTATGGCTACACCTTC.

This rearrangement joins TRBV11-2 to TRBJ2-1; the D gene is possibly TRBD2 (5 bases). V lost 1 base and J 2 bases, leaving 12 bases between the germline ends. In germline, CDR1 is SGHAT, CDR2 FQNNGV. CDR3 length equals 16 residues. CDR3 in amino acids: CASSLGVGATYNEQFF. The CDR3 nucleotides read TGTGCCAGCAGCTTAGGGGTGGGAGCGACCTACAATGAGCAGTTCTTC.

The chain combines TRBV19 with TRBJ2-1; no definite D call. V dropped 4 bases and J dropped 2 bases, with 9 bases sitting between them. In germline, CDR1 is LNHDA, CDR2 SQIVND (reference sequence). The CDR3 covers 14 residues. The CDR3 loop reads CASSTRNAYNEQFF. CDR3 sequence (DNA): TGTGCCAGTAGTACGCGGAACGCCTACAATGAGCAGTTCTTC.

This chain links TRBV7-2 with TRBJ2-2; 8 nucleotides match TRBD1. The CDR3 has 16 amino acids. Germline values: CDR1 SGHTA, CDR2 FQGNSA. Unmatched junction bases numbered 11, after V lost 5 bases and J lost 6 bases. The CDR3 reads CASSPNRQGRAGELFF. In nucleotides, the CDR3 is TGTGCCAGCAGCCCCAACCGACAGGGGCGCGCCGGGGAGCTGTTTTTT.

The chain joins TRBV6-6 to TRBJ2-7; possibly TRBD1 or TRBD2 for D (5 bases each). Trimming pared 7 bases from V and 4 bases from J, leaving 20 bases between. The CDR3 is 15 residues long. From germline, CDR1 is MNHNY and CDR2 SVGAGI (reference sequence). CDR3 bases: TGTGCCAGCACAAATTCCAGGGAGAAAGCTTACGAGCAGTACTTC. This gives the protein CASTNSREKAYEQYF.

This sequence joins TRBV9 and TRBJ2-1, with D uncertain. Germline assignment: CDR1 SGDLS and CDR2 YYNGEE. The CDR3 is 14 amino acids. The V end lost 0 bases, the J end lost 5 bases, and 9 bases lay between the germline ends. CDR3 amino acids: CASSVEVQNNEQFF. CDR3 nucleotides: TGTGCCAGCAGCGTAGAGGTCCAGAACAATGAGCAGTTCTTC.

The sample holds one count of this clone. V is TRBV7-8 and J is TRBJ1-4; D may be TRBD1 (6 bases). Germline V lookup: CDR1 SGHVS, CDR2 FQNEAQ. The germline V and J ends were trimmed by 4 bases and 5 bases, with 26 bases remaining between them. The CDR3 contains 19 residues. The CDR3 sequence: CASSSTFPVGGTHNEKLFF. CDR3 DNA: TGTGCCAGCAGCTCGACATTTCCCGTGGGGGGGACACACAATGAAAAACTGTTTTTT.

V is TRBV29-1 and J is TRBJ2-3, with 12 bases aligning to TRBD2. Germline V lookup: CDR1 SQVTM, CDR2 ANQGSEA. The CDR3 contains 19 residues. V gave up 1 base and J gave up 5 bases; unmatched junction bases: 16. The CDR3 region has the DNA TGCAGCGTTGAAGGCTATCCAAACACACTAGCGGGAGGTGGAGATACGCAGTATTTT. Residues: CSVEGYPNTLAGGGDTQYF.

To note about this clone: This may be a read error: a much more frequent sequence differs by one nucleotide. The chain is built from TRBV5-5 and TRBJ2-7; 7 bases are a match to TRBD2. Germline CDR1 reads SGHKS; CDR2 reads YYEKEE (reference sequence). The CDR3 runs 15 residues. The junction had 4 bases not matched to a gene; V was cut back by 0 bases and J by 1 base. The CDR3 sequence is CASSLAWGGSYEQYV. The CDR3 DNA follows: TGTGCCAGCAGCTTGGCCTGGGGGGGATCCTACGAGCAGTACGTC.

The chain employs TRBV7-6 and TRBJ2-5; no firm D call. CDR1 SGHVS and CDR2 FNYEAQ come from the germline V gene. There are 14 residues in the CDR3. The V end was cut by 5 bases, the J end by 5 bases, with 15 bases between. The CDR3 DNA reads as TGTGCCAGCAGCAGAAGAAAAAGAACGGAGACCCAGTACTTC. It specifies CASSRRKRTETQYF.

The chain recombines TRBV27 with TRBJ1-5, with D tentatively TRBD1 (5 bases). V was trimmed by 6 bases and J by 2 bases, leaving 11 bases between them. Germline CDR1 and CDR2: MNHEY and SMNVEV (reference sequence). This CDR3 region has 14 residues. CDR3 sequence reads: CASRSGRGNQPQHF. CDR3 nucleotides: TGTGCCAGCAGGTCGGGACGGGGCAATCAGCCCCAGCATTTT.

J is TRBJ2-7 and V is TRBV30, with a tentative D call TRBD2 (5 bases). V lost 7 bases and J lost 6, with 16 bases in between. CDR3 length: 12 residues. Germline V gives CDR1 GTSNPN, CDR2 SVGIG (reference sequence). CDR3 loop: CAFTRLGSEQYV. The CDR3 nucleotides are TGTGCCTTTACCCGACTGGGGAGCGAGCAGTACGTC.

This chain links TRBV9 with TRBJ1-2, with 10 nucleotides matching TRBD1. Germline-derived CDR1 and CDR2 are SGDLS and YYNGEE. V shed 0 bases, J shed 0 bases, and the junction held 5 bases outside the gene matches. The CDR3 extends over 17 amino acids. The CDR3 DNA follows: TGTGCCAGCAGCGTAGTGGGGACAGGGGCCTCTAACTATGGCTACACCTTC. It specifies CASSVVGTGASNYGYTF.

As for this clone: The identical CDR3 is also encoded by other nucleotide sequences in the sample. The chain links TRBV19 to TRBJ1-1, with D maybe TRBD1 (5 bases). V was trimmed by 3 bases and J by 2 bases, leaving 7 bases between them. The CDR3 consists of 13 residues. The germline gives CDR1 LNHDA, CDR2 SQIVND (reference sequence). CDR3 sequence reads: CASSMGGNTEAFF. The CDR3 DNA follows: TGTGCCAGTAGTATGGGGGGTAACACTGAAGCTTTCTTT.

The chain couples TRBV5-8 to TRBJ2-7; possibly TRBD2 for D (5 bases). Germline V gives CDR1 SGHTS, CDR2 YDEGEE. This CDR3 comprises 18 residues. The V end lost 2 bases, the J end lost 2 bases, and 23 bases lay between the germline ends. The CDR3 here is CASSFGPGDSRLPYEQYV. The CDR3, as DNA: TGTGCCAGCAGCTTTGGCCCCGGGGATAGCAGACTACCCTACGAGCAGTACGTC.

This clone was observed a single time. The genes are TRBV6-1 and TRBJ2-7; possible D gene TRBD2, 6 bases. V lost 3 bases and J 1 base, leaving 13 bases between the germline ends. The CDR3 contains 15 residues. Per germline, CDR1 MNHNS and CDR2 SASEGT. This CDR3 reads CASSDPLGLSYEQYV. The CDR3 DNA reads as TGTGCCAGCAGTGATCCACTGGGACTTTCCTACGAGCAGTACGTC.

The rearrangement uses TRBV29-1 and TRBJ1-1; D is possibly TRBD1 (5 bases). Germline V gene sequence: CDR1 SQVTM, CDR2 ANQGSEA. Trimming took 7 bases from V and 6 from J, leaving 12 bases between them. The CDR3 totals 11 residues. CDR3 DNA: TGCAGCGGGGGGAGACCCCCTGAAGCTTTCTTT. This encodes CSGGRPPEAFF. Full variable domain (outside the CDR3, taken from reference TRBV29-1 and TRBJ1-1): SAVISQKPSRDICQRGTSLTIQCQVDSQVTMMFWYRQQPGQSLTLIATANQGSEATYESGFVIDKFPISRPNLTFSTLTVSNMSPEDSSIYLCSGGRPPEAFFGQGTRLTVV.

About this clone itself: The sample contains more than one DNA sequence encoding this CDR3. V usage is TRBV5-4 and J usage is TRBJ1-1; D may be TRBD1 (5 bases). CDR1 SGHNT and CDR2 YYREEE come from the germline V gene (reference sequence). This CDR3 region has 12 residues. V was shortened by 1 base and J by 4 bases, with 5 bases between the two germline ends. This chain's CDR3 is CASSLRGTEAFF. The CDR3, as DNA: TGTGCCAGCAGCTTGAGGGGCACTGAAGCTTTCTTT.

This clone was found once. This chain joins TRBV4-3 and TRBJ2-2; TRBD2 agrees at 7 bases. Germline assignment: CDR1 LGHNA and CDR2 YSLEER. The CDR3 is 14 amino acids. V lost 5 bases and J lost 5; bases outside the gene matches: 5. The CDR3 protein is CASSAGVSTGELFF. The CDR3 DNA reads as TGCGCCAGCAGCGCGGGAGTCAGTACCGGGGAGCTGTTTTTT.

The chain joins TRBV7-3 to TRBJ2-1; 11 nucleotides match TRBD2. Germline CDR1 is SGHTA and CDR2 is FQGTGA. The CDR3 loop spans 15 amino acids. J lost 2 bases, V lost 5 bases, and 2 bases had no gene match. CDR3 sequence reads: CASSGTSGPYNEQFF. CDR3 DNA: TGTGCCAGCAGCGGGACTAGCGGCCCCTACAATGAGCAGTTCTTC.

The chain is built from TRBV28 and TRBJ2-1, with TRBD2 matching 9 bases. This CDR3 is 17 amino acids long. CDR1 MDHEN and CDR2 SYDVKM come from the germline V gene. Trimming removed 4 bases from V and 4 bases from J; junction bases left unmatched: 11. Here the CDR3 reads CASSSLGASGMYNEQFF. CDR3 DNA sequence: TGTGCCAGCAGTTCCCTAGGGGCTAGCGGGATGTACAATGAGCAGTTCTTC. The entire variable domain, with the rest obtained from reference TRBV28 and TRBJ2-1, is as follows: DVKVTQSSRYLVKRTGEKVFLECVQDMDHENMFWYRQDPGLGLRLIYFSYDVKMKEKGDIPEGYSVSREKKERFSLILESASTNQTSMYLCASSSLGASGMYNEQFFGPGTRLTVL.

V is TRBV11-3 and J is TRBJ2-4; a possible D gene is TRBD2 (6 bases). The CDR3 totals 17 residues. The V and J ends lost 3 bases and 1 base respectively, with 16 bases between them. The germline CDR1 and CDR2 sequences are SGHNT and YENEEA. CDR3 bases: TGTGCCAGCAGCTTCAGTCGGGGGATTAGGGCCAAAAACATTCAGTACTTC. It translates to CASSFSRGIRAKNIQYF. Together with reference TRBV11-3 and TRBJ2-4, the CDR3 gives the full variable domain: EAGVVQSPRYKIIEKKQPVAFWCNPISGHNTLYWYLQNLGQGPELLIRYENEEAVDDSQLPKDRFSAERLKGVDSTLKIQPAELGDSAVYLCASSFSRGIRAKNIQYFGAGTRLSVL.

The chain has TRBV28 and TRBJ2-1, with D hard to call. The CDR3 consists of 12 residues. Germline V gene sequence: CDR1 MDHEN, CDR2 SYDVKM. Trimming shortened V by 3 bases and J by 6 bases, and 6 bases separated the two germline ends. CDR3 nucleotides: TGTGCCAGCAGTTTGTGGGTCAATGAGCAGTTCTTC. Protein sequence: CASSLWVNEQFF.

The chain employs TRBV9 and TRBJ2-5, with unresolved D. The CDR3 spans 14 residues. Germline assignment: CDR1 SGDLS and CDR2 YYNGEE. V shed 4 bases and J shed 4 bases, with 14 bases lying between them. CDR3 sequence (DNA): TGTGCCAGCAGCCCGGGTCCGAAGGGAGAGACCCAGTACTTC. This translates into CASSPGPKGETQYF.

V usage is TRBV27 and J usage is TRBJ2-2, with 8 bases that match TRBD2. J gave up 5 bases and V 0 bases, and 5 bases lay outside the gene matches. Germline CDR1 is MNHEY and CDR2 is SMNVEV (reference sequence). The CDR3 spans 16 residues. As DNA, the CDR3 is TGTGCCAGCAGTTTATCGGCGGGGGGTGGTACCGGGGAGCTGTTTTTT. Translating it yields CASSLSAGGGTGELFF.

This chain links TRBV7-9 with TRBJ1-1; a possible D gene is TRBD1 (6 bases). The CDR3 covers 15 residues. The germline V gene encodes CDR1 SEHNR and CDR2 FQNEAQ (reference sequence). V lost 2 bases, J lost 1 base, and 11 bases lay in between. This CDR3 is CASSLKGDPNTEAFF. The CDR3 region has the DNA TGTGCCAGCAGCTTAAAGGGGGATCCGAACACTGAAGCTTTCTTT.

The CDR3 coding sequence is TGTGCCAGCAGTTTATCGAACCCAGTAATCTATGGCTACACCTTC. Its translation: CASSLSNPVIYGYTF. V usage is TRBV27 and J usage is TRBJ1-2; D gene unclear. The length of the CDR3 is 15 residues. CDR1 and CDR2 from the germline V gene are MNHEY and SMNVEV (reference sequence). Trimming took 0 bases from V and 4 from J, leaving 12 bases between them.

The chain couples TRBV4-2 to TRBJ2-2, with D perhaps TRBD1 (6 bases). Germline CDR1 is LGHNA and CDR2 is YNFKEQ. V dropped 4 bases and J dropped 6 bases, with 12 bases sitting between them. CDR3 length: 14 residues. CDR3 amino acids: CASSLTGPAGELFF. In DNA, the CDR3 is TGTGCCAGCAGCCTGACAGGACCCGCCGGGGAGCTGTTTTTT.

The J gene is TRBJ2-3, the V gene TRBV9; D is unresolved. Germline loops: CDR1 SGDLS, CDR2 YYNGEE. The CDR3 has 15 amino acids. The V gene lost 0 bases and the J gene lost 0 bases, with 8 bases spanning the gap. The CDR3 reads CASSVGGASTDTQYF. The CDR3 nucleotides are TGTGCCAGCAGCGTAGGCGGCGCTAGCACAGATACGCAGTATTTT.